What follows are 10 T cell receptor beta chains derived from one specimen sequenced in a study of identifying expanded T cells in peripheral blood. This table comes from immunoSEQ multiplex PCR, and its TCRdb copy is limited to in-frame clones, with some not included. The data contain around 63,000 clones, about 87% of them singletons. What was sequenced was blood. The receptors derive from a person between 18 and 75 years old in good health.

This rearrangement joins TRBV6-5 to TRBJ1-1; the D is unclear. V lost 5 bases, J lost 11 bases, and 18 bases lay in between. This CDR3 has 13 residues. CDR1 and CDR2 (germline): MNHEY, SVGAGI. CDR3 amino acids: CASSPGPWRWAFF. CDR3 bases: TGTGCCAGCAGTCCAGGACCTTGGAGGTGGGCTTTCTTT.

This chain uses TRBV7-2 with TRBJ2-5; 8 nucleotides align to TRBD2. This CDR3 comprises 15 residues. Germline CDR1 is SGHTA and CDR2 is FQGNSA. V lost 6 bases, J lost 6 bases, and 12 bases stayed unmatched. The CDR3 DNA sequence: TGTGCCAGCAGGACCCGTTCGGGGGGGCAACAGACCCAGTACTTC. Translation: CASRTRSGGQQTQYF.

This chain joins TRBV6-1 and TRBJ2-7; 9 positions agree with TRBD2. Germline CDR1 reads MNHNS; CDR2 reads SASEGT. This CDR3 is built from 15 residues. V lost 1 base to trimming and J lost 6 bases; unmatched junction nucleotides: 7. CDR3 DNA: TGTGCCAGCAGTGAAGGGCTAGCGGGAATTTCCGAGCAGTACTTC. It encodes CASSEGLAGISEQYF.

The V gene is TRBV11-2, the J gene TRBJ1-5; 7 nucleotides align to TRBD1. The V gene's germline CDR1 is SGHAT and CDR2 FQNNGV. V lost 0 bases to trimming and J lost 4 bases; unmatched junction nucleotides: 3. The CDR3 extends over 15 amino acids. CDR3 nucleotides: TGTGCCAGCAGCTTAGAGACAGGGTGGAATCAGCCCCAGCATTTT. Protein sequence: CASSLETGWNQPQHF. The variable domain in full, with the rest retrieved from reference TRBV11-2 and TRBJ1-5, is EAGVAQSPRYKIIEKRQSVAFWCNPISGHATLYWYQQILGQGPKLLIQFQNNGVVDDSQLPKDRFSAERLKGVDSTLKIQPAKLEDSAVYLCASSLETGWNQPQHFGDGTRLSIL.

The J gene is TRBJ2-7, the V gene TRBV5-1; D might be TRBD1 or TRBD2, each matching 5 bases. V was shortened by 1 base and J by 7 bases, with 15 bases between the two germline ends. This CDR3 has 14 residues. Per germline, CDR1 SGHRS and CDR2 YFSETQ. The CDR3 loop reads CASSLWDPAREQYF. CDR3 DNA sequence: TGCGCCAGCAGCTTGTGGGACCCTGCCCGGGAGCAGTACTTC.

A note on this clone: Relative to the germline gene, one junction end is altered; a read error may explain this. The V and J genes are TRBV10-3 and TRBJ1-1; the D is unclear. Germline V gene lookup returns CDR1 ENHRY and CDR2 SYGVKD. There are 11 residues in the CDR3. The CDR3 sequence is CAISENSEAFF. DNA for the CDR3: TGTGCCATCAGTGAAAACAGTGAAGCTTTCTTT.

The chain joins TRBV5-6 to TRBJ2-5, with a tentative D call TRBD1 (6 bases). There are 14 residues in the CDR3. Germline CDR1 and CDR2: SGHDT and YYEEEE. V gave up 4 bases and J gave up 5 bases, with 15 bases separating them. CDR3 amino acids: CASSPVGGYETQYF. CDR3 in DNA: TGTGCCAGCAGCCCTGTTGGGGGCTACGAGACCCAGTACTTC.

The chain employs TRBV29-1 and TRBJ2-1, with 7 bases lining up with TRBD1. The CDR3 is made up of 14 amino acids. Trimming removed 7 bases from V and 2 bases from J; junction bases left unmatched: 8. Per germline, CDR1 SQVTM and CDR2 ANQGSEA. This chain's CDR3 is CSGRGTATYNEQFF. The CDR3 region has the DNA TGCAGCGGAAGAGGGACAGCCACCTACAATGAGCAGTTCTTC.

Remarks on this clone: The same CDR3 arises from other DNA sequences in this sample as well. The chain couples TRBV6-4 to TRBJ2-5; TRBD2 matches at 11 bases. The V and J ends lost 4 bases and 2 bases, in that order; junction bases with no gene match: 3. CDR1 and CDR2 from the germline V gene are MRHNA and SNTAGT. This CDR3 comprises 15 residues. The CDR3 region is CASSALAGEQETQYF. The CDR3 DNA reads as TGTGCCAGCAGTGCACTAGCGGGAGAACAAGAGACCCAGTACTTC.

The chain employs TRBV30 and TRBJ2-1, with TRBD2 identical over 7 bases. The V gene's germline CDR1 is GTSNPN and CDR2 SVGIG (reference sequence). V shed 1 base, J shed 0 bases, and the junction held 0 bases outside the gene matches. This CDR3 spans 14 amino acids. Written as DNA, the CDR3 is TGTGCCTGGAGTGGGACTAGCTCCTACAATGAGCAGTTCTTC. It is translated as CAWSGTSSYNEQFF.